A selection of T cell receptor beta chains follows, all from one sample in a study of blood T cell repertoires in COVID-19. Some clones are missing from TCRdb's copy, which holds only in-frame ones; the method was immunoSEQ multiplex PCR. Of 81,000 or so clones listed, 70% to 90% are singletons. The sample was peripheral blood. The receptors were sampled from a woman between 65 and 79 years old with active or convalescent COVID-19. Each CDR3 is given with its conserved first and last residue. A D gene is named only where the DNA matches it firmly. Clone size, where shown, is once, few, many, or a class for clones that have expanded.

d_call: TRBD2; v_call: TRBV7-2; clone_size: .; j_call: TRBJ2-7; cdr3_nt: TGTGCCAGCAGCCGCGAGGGACTAGCGGGGGGCAATACCTACGAGCAGTACTTC; cdr3_aa: CASSREGLAGGNTYEQYF
d_call: .; v_call: TRBV6-6; clone_size: .; j_call: TRBJ1-1; cdr3_nt: TGTGCCAGCAGTTACTCGACAGGTGTGACTGAAGCTTTCTTT; cdr3_aa: CASSYSTGVTEAFF
d_call: .; v_call: TRBV3-1/TRBV3-2; clone_size: .; j_call: TRBJ1-3; cdr3_nt: TGTGCCAGCAGCCAATTGCCTAGCTCTGGAAACACCATATATTTT; cdr3_aa: CASSQLPSSGNTIYF
d_call: TRBD2; v_call: TRBV9; clone_size: .; j_call: TRBJ2-1; cdr3_nt: TGTGCCAGCAGCGTTAGCGGGGGGAGCTCCTACAATGAGCAGTTCTTC; cdr3_aa: CASSVSGGSSYNEQFF
d_call: .; v_call: TRBV2; clone_size: .; j_call: TRBJ1-4; cdr3_nt: TGTGCCAGCATGGTCCAGGGGCCGGAAAAACTGTTTTTT; cdr3_aa: CASMVQGPEKLFF
d_call: .; v_call: TRBV6-5; clone_size: .; j_call: TRBJ1-2; cdr3_nt: TGTGCCAGCAGTTACGGGAGGGAAGGGTACGGCTACACCTTC; cdr3_aa: CASSYGREGYGYTF
d_call: .; v_call: TRBV5-6; clone_size: few; j_call: TRBJ2-7; cdr3_nt: TGTGCCAGCAGCCAGGCGGCGGGGGCCCTCTACGAGCAGTACTTC; cdr3_aa: CASSQAAGALYEQYF
d_call: .; v_call: TRBV5-1; clone_size: .; j_call: TRBJ2-3; cdr3_nt: TGCGCCAGCAGCCTGCAGGCGGGGACAGCGACAGATACGCAGTATTTT; cdr3_aa: CASSLQAGTATDTQYF
d_call: TRBD1; v_call: TRBV5-4; clone_size: .; j_call: TRBJ2-1; cdr3_nt: TGTGCCAGCAGCGCCCGACAGGGGGCGGGCAATGAGCAGTTCTTC; cdr3_aa: CASSARQGAGNEQFF
d_call: .; v_call: TRBV5-4; clone_size: once; j_call: TRBJ1-6; cdr3_nt: TGTGCCAGCAGCTTGGGCCCAGGGGCACCCCTCCACTTT; cdr3_aa: CASSLGPGAPLHF
d_call: TRBD1; v_call: TRBV19; clone_size: .; j_call: TRBJ1-4; cdr3_nt: TGTGCCAGTAGTGTATCCGGGACAGGGGCTCCAGATGAAAAACTGTTTTTT; cdr3_aa: CASSVSGTGAPDEKLFF
d_call: .; v_call: TRBV19; clone_size: .; j_call: TRBJ2-5; cdr3_nt: TGTGCCAGTAGTAAGGGACAACAAGAGACCCAGTACTTC; cdr3_aa: CASSKGQQETQYF
d_call: .; v_call: TRBV2; clone_size: .; j_call: TRBJ1-2; cdr3_nt: TGTGCCAGCAGTGCAGGGGCGGGGGTTAACTATGGCTACACCTTC; cdr3_aa: CASSAGAGVNYGYTF
d_call: TRBD1; v_call: TRBV24-1; clone_size: .; j_call: TRBJ1-2; cdr3_nt: TGTGCCACCAGTGACACGGGACAGGGGTCTAGAGGCTACACCTTC; cdr3_aa: CATSDTGQGSRGYTF
d_call: TRBD1; v_call: TRBV18; clone_size: .; j_call: TRBJ2-1; cdr3_nt: TGTGCCAGCTCCCGCGACAGGGCGGGTTTAAATGAGCAGTTCTTC; cdr3_aa: CASSRDRAGLNEQFF
d_call: .; v_call: TRBV5-1; clone_size: .; j_call: TRBJ1-3; cdr3_nt: TGCGCCAGCAGCTTTGGGGGGGCCGGAAACACCATATATTTT; cdr3_aa: CASSFGGAGNTIYF
d_call: .; v_call: TRBV5-1; clone_size: .; j_call: TRBJ1-4; cdr3_nt: TGCGCCAGCAGCTTGGATCGGGGAGGGGGACCTGAAAAACTGTTTTTT; cdr3_aa: CASSLDRGGGPEKLFF
d_call: TRBD1; v_call: TRBV4-1; clone_size: .; j_call: TRBJ1-4; cdr3_nt: TGCGCCAGCAGCCGCACAGGGGGCGCCGGTGAAAAACTGTTTTTT; cdr3_aa: CASSRTGGAGEKLFF
d_call: TRBD1; v_call: TRBV12-3/TRBV12-4; clone_size: .; j_call: TRBJ1-4; cdr3_nt: TGTGCCAGCAGGATAGGGACAGGGGAAAAACTGTTTTTT; cdr3_aa: CASRIGTGEKLFF
d_call: .; v_call: TRBV6-5; clone_size: few; j_call: TRBJ2-2; cdr3_nt: TGTGCCAGCAGATTAGACAGGACGACCGGGGAGCTGTTTTTT; cdr3_aa: CASRLDRTTGELFF
d_call: TRBD2; v_call: TRBV10-3; clone_size: once; j_call: TRBJ2-5; cdr3_nt: TGTGCCATAGCGGGGGCGCACCAAGAGACCCAGTACTTC; cdr3_aa: CAIAGAHQETQYF
d_call: .; v_call: TRBV5-1; clone_size: once; j_call: TRBJ1-1; cdr3_nt: TGCGCCAGCAGTGAACGTACAGGGTATACTGAAGCTTTCTTT; cdr3_aa: CASSERTGYTEAFF